This TCR beta chain was sequenced during a study of shared clonotypes between healthy human individuals. Study-level results: The low donor count limited represented genetic and exposure-history diversity.

Of note for this clone: The antigen is undetermined.

The assay was immunoSEQ multiplex PCR, and TCRdb's table has in-frame clones only and misses some. The profile shows approximately 510,000 clones, 60% to 85% of them singletons. Germline CDR1 reads SGHRS; CDR2 reads YFSETQ. This CDR3 comprises 18 residues. Trimming removed 4 bases from V and 9 bases from J; junction bases left unmatched: 19. Only Caucasian adults living in Nashville, Tennessee made up the donor group. Source material: PBMCs. V gene TRBV5-1 combines with J gene TRBJ1-6; TRBD1 matches at 7 bases. The sequence derives from a woman aged 40 to 50 in good health. Some clones in this sample may be carry-over from other donors' samples. In DNA, the CDR3 is TGCGCCAGCAGCCCCGGGACAGTTTGGGCTGGGATGGTTTCACCCCTCCACTTT. Translated: CASSPGTVWAGMVSPLHF.